These 18 T cell receptor beta chains share one sample of origin, sequenced in a study of early T cells in non-severe SARS-CoV-2 infection. TCRdb fed the 5' RACE reads into MiXCR, producing one record per CDR3 protein. The sample holds approximately 69,000 distinct CDR3 sequences; 9% to 15% are singletons and the top ten take about 4%. The specimen sequenced was whole blood. The receptors originated from an adult who was a healthcare worker with PCR-confirmed SARS-CoV-2 infection or an uninfected control (not recorded which).

The genes are TRBV30 and TRBJ1-2; possibly TRBD1 for D (5 bases). This CDR3 is 11 amino acids long. The V gene lost 5 bases and the J gene lost 4 bases, with 8 bases spanning the gap. Germline V gene data show CDR1 as GTSNPN and CDR2 as SVGIG (reference sequence). This CDR3 reads CAWGGVYGYTF. As DNA, the CDR3 is TGTGCCTGGGGGGGGGTCTATGGCTACACCTTC.

CDR3 residues: CASSGTSGVNYQETQYF. The CDR3 DNA follows: TGTGCCAGCAGCGGGACTAGCGGGGTTAATTACCAAGAGACCCAGTACTTC. The J gene is TRBJ2-5, the V gene TRBV7-2; 13 bases align to TRBD2. V shed 5 bases and J 0 bases; nucleotides not matched to a gene: 6. The CDR3 has 17 residues. Germline V lookup: CDR1 SGHTA, CDR2 FQGNSA.

As concerns this clonotype: The DNA is omitted, as the CDR3 cannot be located on it reliably, and the CDR3 follows TCRdb's listing. J is TRBJ2-2 and V is TRBV5-4; the tabulated D call, TRBD1, remains unverified against the DNA. CDR1 is SGHNT and CDR2 is YYREEE in the germline V gene (reference sequence). 16 amino acids form the CDR3, both terminal residues included. This chain's CDR3 is CASSWGLGVTPGSCFF.

In this sample, this clonotype turned up a few times. J is TRBJ2-5 and V is TRBV7-9; D gene unclear. CDR3 length equals 14 residues. V was trimmed by 1 base and J by 5 bases, leaving 11 bases between them. The germline CDR1 and CDR2 sequences are SEHNR and FQNEAQ (reference sequence). CDR3 residues: CASSLERSRETQYF. DNA of the CDR3: TGTGCCAGCAGCTTAGAAAGGAGCCGGGAGACCCAGTACTTC.

Only a few counts were recorded for this clonotype. The rearrangement uses TRBV5-6 and TRBJ1-2, with 8 nucleotides matching TRBD1. V lost 0 bases and J lost 8; bases outside the gene matches: 6. The CDR3 runs to 14 residues. Germline loops: CDR1 SGHDT, CDR2 YYEEEE. CDR3 sequence: CASSLGGQEVGYTF. The CDR3 nucleotides are TGTGCCAGCAGCTTGGGGGGACAGGAGGTCGGCTACACCTTC.

This clonotype came up many times. The rearrangement links TRBV24-1 to TRBJ2-6; TRBD1 matches at 7 bases. The V gene's germline CDR1 is KGHDR and CDR2 SFDVKD. The CDR3 has 19 amino acids. Losses at the gene ends were 2 bases for V and 0 bases for J; bases not matched to a gene: 9. The CDR3 DNA reads as TGTGCCACCAGTGATTGGGGCTCGGACAGGAGCTCTGGGGCCAACGTCCTGACTTTC. This translates into CATSDWGSDRSSGANVLTF.

This clonotype was observed a handful of times. The chain joins TRBV12-3 or TRBV12-4 to TRBJ2-1; the D gene is possibly TRBD2 (7 bases). Deletions cut 5 bases from V and 7 bases from J, with 12 bases between. This CDR3 has 13 residues. CDR3 coding DNA: TGTGCCAGCAGTCCAAGGGGGGGGAATGAGCAGTTCTTC. Protein product: CASSPRGGNEQFF.

At least ten counts were recorded for this clonotype. The DNA for the CDR3 is TGCAGCGTTTGGGCAGTCAGCCTTGACTATGGCTACACCTTC. Encoded protein: CSVWAVSLDYGYTF. The chain carries TRBV29-1 and TRBJ1-2; D is undetermined. CDR3 length: 14 amino acids. In germline, CDR1 is SQVTM, CDR2 ANQGSEA. V lost 5 bases, J lost 3 bases, and 16 bases lay in between.

This clonotype showed up many times. The chain has TRBV9 and TRBJ2-1, with D perhaps matching TRBD2 (5 bases). Trimming took 3 bases from V and 16 from J, leaving 17 bases between them. The length of the CDR3 is 12 residues. Germline assignment: CDR1 SGDLS and CDR2 YYNGEE. The CDR3 loop reads CASSAGELAPFF. The CDR3, as DNA: TGTGCCAGCAGCGCCGGGGAGCTAGCACCCTTCTTC.

The chain employs TRBV11-3 and TRBJ2-7; a possible D gene is TRBD1 (7 bases). Looked up from germline, CDR1 is SGHNT and CDR2 is YENEEA. Trimming took 0 bases from V and 2 from J, leaving 11 bases between them. The CDR3 loop spans 15 amino acids. The CDR3 reads CASSLDGGGAYEQYF. CDR3 nucleotides: TGTGCCAGCAGCTTAGATGGAGGGGGCGCCTACGAGCAGTACTTC.

The table lists this clonotype with a few counts. This chain joins TRBV20-1 and TRBJ2-7; D uncertain. With 1 base removed from V and 5 bases from J, the gap between germline ends came to 9 bases. There are 12 residues in the CDR3. CDR1 is DFQATT and CDR2 is SNEGSKA in the germline V gene (reference sequence). The CDR3 protein is CSARAYPDEQYF. CDR3 DNA sequence: TGCAGTGCTAGAGCGTATCCCGACGAGCAGTACTTC.

This clonotype was counted at least ten times. The chain recombines TRBV6-5 with TRBJ2-1; the match to TRBD2 covers 12 bases. The CDR3 covers 17 residues. Unmatched junction bases numbered 12, after V lost 4 bases and J lost 8 bases. Germline V gives CDR1 MNHEY, CDR2 SVGAGI. CDR3 nucleotide sequence: TGTGCCAGCAGTTCCCGGACTAGCGGGATGCTAAGCGATGAGCAGTTCTTC. Its protein is CASSSRTSGMLSDEQFF.

Here the CDR3 reads CASSLGNRAGSNQPQHF. The DNA for the CDR3 is TGTGCCAGCAGCTTAGGGAACAGGGCGGGGAGCAATCAGCCCCAGCATTTT. V gene TRBV11-2 combines with J gene TRBJ1-5; D may be TRBD1 (6 bases). From germline, CDR1 is SGHAT and CDR2 FQNNGV. This CDR3 comprises 17 residues. V was pared by 1 base and J by 1 base, with 14 bases between. The full variable domain, completed using reference TRBV11-2 and TRBJ1-5, is EAGVAQSPRYKIIEKRQSVAFWCNPISGHATLYWYQQILGQGPKLLIQFQNNGVVDDSQLPKDRFSAERLKGVDSTLKIQPAKLEDSAVYLCASSLGNRAGSNQPQHFGDGTRLSIL.

This clonotype occurred many times. This rearrangement joins TRBV6-2 or TRBV6-3 to TRBJ2-1; D is unresolved. The V end lost 5 bases, the J end lost 8 bases, and 10 bases lay between the germline ends. This CDR3 spans 12 amino acids. Per the germline V gene, CDR1 is MNHEY and CDR2 is SVGEGT. The DNA for the CDR3 is TGTGCCAGCAGTGCGAGAGAGTATGAGCAGTTCTTC. Its translation is CASSAREYEQFF.

This clonotype was detected ten times or more. The chain has TRBV7-6 and TRBJ2-5, with 8 bases lining up with TRBD2. Trimming cost V 0 bases and J 6 bases; bases outside gene matches: 15. Germline V CDR1 and CDR2: SGHVS, FNYEAQ. The CDR3 has 18 amino acids. Written as DNA, the CDR3 is TGTGCCAGCAGCTTAGCTCCGCGGACTAGCCACATGACGAAGACCCAGTACTTC. It is translated as CASSLAPRTSHMTKTQYF. The full variable domain, in which reference TRBV7-6 and TRBJ2-5 provide the parts outside the CDR3, is GAGVSQSPRYKVTKRGQDVALRCDPISGHVSLYWYRQALGQGPEFLTYFNYEAQQDKSGLPNDRFSAERPEGSISTLTIQRTEQRDSAMYRCASSLAPRTSHMTKTQYFGPGTRLLVL.

In this sample, this clonotype is medium-sized. This chain uses TRBV14 with TRBJ1-1; D gene unclear. Trimming left V 4 bases short and J 4 bases short, with 19 bases between. CDR1 SGHDN and CDR2 FVKESK come from the germline V gene. This CDR3 has 16 residues. The CDR3 reads CASSRTRAARGTEAFF. DNA of the CDR3: TGTGCCAGCAGCCGAACCCGGGCCGCCCGGGGCACTGAAGCTTTCTTT.

This clonotype was picked up many times. The chain joins TRBV5-1 to TRBJ2-3; D perhaps matches TRBD1 (6 bases). Germline CDR1 SGHRS, CDR2 YFSETQ. The CDR3 length is 14 residues. Trimming pared 4 bases from V and 2 bases from J, leaving 11 bases between. The CDR3 region is CASSTGQNTDTQYF. For the CDR3, the DNA is TGCGCCAGCAGCACTGGACAGAACACAGATACGCAGTATTTT.

The table lists this clonotype with a few counts. The V and J genes are TRBV28 and TRBJ2-7; D remains unclear. Trimming pared 7 bases from V and 0 bases from J, leaving 16 bases between. Germline assignment: CDR1 MDHEN and CDR2 SYDVKM. CDR3 size: 15 residues. CDR3 sequence: CASTPTLGGSYEQYF. For the CDR3, the DNA is TGTGCCAGCACCCCAACCCTCGGCGGCTCCTACGAGCAGTACTTC. Using reference TRBV28 and TRBJ2-7 for the parts outside the CDR3, the full variable domain is DVKVTQSSRYLVKRTGEKVFLECVQDMDHENMFWYRQDPGLGLRLIYFSYDVKMKEKGDIPEGYSVSREKKERFSLILESASTNQTSMYLCASTPTLGGSYEQYFGPGTRLTVT.